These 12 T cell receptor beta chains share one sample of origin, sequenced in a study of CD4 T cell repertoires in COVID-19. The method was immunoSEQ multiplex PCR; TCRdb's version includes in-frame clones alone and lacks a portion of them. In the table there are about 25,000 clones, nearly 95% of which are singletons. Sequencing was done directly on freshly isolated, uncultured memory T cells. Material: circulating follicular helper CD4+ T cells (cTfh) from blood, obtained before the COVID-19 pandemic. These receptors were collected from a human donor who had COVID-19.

The CDR3 DNA reads as TGTGCCAGCAGCTTAGATGACTCAAGCGAGGAGTTCGAGCAGTACTTC. Its protein is CASSLDDSSEEFEQYF. The J gene is TRBJ2-5, the V gene TRBV7-6, with D uncertain. The end of the DNA fits TRBJ2-7 better, so the J call may be wrong. CDR3 size: 16 residues. CDR1 and CDR2 (germline): SGHVS, FNYEAQ.

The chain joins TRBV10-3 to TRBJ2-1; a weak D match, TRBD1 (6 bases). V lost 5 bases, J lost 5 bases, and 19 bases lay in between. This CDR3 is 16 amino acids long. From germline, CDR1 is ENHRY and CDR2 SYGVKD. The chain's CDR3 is CAISKVQGVSNNEQFF. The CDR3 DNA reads TGTGCCATCAGTAAAGTACAGGGAGTGAGCAACAATGAGCAGTTCTTC.

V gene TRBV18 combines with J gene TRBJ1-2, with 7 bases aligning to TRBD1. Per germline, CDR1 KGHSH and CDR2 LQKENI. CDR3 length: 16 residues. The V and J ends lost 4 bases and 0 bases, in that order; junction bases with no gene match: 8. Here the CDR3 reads CASSQQGQLTNYGYTF. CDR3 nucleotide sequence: TGTGCCAGCTCACAACAGGGACAGCTTACTAACTATGGCTACACCTTC.

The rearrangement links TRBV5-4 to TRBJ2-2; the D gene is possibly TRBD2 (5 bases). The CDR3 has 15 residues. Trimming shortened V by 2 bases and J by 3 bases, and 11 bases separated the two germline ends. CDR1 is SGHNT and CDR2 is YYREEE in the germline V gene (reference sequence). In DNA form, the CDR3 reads TGTGCCAGCAGCTTTGAGGGTGGTTACACCGGGGAGCTGTTTTTT. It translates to CASSFEGGYTGELFF.

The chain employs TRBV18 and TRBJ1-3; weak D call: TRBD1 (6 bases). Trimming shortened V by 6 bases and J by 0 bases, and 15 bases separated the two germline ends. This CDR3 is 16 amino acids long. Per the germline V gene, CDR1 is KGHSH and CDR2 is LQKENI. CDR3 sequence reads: CASSSGGASSGNTIYF. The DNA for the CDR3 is TGTGCCAGCTCCTCTGGGGGCGCCAGCTCTGGAAACACCATATATTTT.

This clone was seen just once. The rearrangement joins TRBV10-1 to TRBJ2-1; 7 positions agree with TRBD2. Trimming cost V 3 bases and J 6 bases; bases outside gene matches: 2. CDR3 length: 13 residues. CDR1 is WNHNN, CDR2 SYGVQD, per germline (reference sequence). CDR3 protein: CASSDPSGNEQFF. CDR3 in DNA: TGCGCCAGCAGTGACCCTAGCGGCAATGAGCAGTTCTTC.

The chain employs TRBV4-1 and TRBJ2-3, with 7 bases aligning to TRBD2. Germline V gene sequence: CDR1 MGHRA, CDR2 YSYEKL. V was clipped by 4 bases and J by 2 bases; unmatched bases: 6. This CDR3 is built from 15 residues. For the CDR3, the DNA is TGCGCCAGCAGCCCCCCGGGACTACTCACAGATACGCAGTATTTT. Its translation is CASSPPGLLTDTQYF.

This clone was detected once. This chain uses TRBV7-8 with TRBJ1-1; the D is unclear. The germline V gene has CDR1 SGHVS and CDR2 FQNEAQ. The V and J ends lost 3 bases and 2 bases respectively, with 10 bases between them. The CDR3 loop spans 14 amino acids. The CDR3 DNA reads TGTGCCAGCAGCTTTAGCGGCAGAAACACTGAAGCTTTCTTT. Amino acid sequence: CASSFSGRNTEAFF.

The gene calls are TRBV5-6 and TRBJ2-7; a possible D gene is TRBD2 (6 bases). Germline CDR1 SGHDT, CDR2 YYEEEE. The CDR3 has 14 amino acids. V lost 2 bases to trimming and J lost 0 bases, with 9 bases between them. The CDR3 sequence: CASSFIGSSYEQYF. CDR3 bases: TGTGCCAGCAGCTTTATCGGGAGCTCCTACGAGCAGTACTTC.

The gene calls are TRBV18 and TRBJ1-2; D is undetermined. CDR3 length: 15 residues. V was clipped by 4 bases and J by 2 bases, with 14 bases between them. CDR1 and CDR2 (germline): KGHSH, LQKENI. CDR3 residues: CASSQSNPGNYGYTF. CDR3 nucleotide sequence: TGTGCCAGCTCACAAAGTAACCCCGGGAACTATGGCTACACCTTC.

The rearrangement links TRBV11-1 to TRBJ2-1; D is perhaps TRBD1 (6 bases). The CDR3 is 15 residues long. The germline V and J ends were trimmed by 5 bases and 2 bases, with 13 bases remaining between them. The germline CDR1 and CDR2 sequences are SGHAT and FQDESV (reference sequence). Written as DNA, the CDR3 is TGTGCCAGCAGCCCCCGGGACACTCCCTACAATGAGCAGTTCTTC. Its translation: CASSPRDTPYNEQFF.

The CDR3 DNA is TGTGCCAGCAGTGAAGCCGGGACTAGACAAGAGACCCAGTACTTC. It translates to CASSEAGTRQETQYF. The chain is built from TRBV6-1 and TRBJ2-5; TRBD2 matches 8 bases. The CDR3 runs to 15 residues. V lost 0 bases and J lost 2; bases outside the gene matches: 2. Per germline, CDR1 MNHNS and CDR2 SASEGT.